This is a list of T cell receptor beta chains from one sample in a study of T cell responses to AZD1222 COVID-19 vaccine. Libraries were prepared by immunoSEQ multiplex PCR; TCRdb keeps only in-frame clonotypes and omits some of them. The profile shows about 140,000 clones, 89% of them singletons. The sample consisted of peripheral blood, taken on day 0 of AZD1222 vaccination. The receptors shown here come from an adult in good health. The CDR3 runs from the conserved cysteine through the conserved F or W. The order of the fields is clone size, J gene, D gene, V gene, CDR3 protein, CDR3 DNA. The D gene is left open where the match is weak. Expanded clones are given a class, and other clones once, few, many or no size at all.

>once|TRBJ2-7|NA|TRBV21-1
CASSKALGDSPLYCYEQYF
TGTGCCAGCAGCAAAGCGCTCGGGGACAGCCCGCTCTACTGCTACGAGCAGTACTTC
>NA|TRBJ1-5|TRBD1|TRBV5-1
CASSLWGTGGDGGQPQHF
TGCGCCAGCAGCTTGTGGGGGACAGGGGGCGATGGAGGTCAGCCCCAGCATTTT
>NA|TRBJ2-2|NA|TRBV27
CASSYRGRDTGELFF
TGTGCCAGCAGTTACCGGGGGCGCGACACCGGGGAGCTGTTTTTT
>NA|TRBJ2-7|TRBD1|TRBV7-9
CASSAAGGSYEQYF
TGTGCCAGCAGCGCCGCAGGGGGCTCCTACGAGCAGTACTTC
>NA|TRBJ1-6|NA|TRBV27
CASTTARLSNSPLHF
TGTGCCAGCACCACTGCAAGGCTTAGTAATTCACCCCTCCACTTT
>NA|TRBJ2-7|NA|TRBV12-5
CASDLSYEQYF
TGTGCTAGTGACCTCTCCTACGAGCAGTACTTC
>NA|TRBJ2-5|NA|TRBV6-2/TRBV6-3
CASSSTSIGGETQYF
TGTGCCAGCAGTTCGACCTCAATTGGAGGAGAGACCCAGTACTTC
>NA|TRBJ2-1|NA|TRBV5-4
CASSSHPQRAIYNEQFF
TGTGCCAGCAGCTCCCACCCTCAGCGGGCGATCTACAATGAGCAGTTCTTC
>NA|TRBJ2-6|NA|TRBV29-1
CSVLTDFSGANVLTF
TGCAGCGTTTTAACAGACTTCTCTGGGGCCAACGTCCTGACTTTC
>once|TRBJ1-6|TRBD1|TRBV19
CASSLRTGINSPLHF
TGTGCCAGTAGTCTCCGGACAGGGATTAATTCACCCCTCCACTTT